This is a list of T cell receptor beta chains from one sample in a study of lymphopenia after photon versus proton radiotherapy. Method: immunoSEQ multiplex PCR; TCRdb's copy keeps in-frame clones and lacks some. The sample has around 62,000 clones; less than 85% are singletons. The sequenced sample was peripheral blood, obtained from a patient treated with proton-based radiotherapy. Receptors originate from a man in his sixties with pancreatic cancer. Each CDR3 is given without its conserved first and last residue. Each record gives: V gene, J gene, CDR3 protein.

V gene: TRBV5-6; J gene: .; CDR3 protein: ASSTSGSPYEQY
V gene: TRBV18; J gene: TRBJ2-2; CDR3 protein: ASSSINRANTGELF
V gene: TRBV19; J gene: TRBJ2-2; CDR3 protein: ASRPSGRQNTGELF
V gene: TRBV28; J gene: TRBJ1-4; CDR3 protein: ASSPLRDRGQGTNEKLF
V gene: TRBV2; J gene: TRBJ2-7; CDR3 protein: ASNKPGLTQNYEQY
V gene: TRBV7-2; J gene: TRBJ2-2; CDR3 protein: ASRPGLSHTGELF
V gene: TRBV10-1; J gene: TRBJ2-1; CDR3 protein: ASSVDGGNEQF
V gene: TRBV14; J gene: TRBJ2-7; CDR3 protein: ASSRRRREAYEQY
V gene: TRBV30; J gene: TRBJ1-6; CDR3 protein: AWSVQGDSPLH
V gene: TRBV5-1; J gene: TRBJ1-1; CDR3 protein: ATSQGGANTEAF
V gene: TRBV4-3; J gene: TRBJ1-2; CDR3 protein: ASSPAGPRGRGYT
V gene: TRBV5-4; J gene: TRBJ2-1; CDR3 protein: ASSSLAGGLNEQF
V gene: TRBV28; J gene: TRBJ2-7; CDR3 protein: ASSPGTGGDEQY
V gene: TRBV5-4; J gene: TRBJ1-2; CDR3 protein: ASSGLGGDGYT
V gene: TRBV27; J gene: TRBJ2-1; CDR3 protein: ASSRRQGAQNEQF
V gene: TRBV5-4; J gene: TRBJ1-1; CDR3 protein: ASSLRGANTEAF
V gene: TRBV4-1; J gene: TRBJ1-2; CDR3 protein: ASSQSLGLNYGYT